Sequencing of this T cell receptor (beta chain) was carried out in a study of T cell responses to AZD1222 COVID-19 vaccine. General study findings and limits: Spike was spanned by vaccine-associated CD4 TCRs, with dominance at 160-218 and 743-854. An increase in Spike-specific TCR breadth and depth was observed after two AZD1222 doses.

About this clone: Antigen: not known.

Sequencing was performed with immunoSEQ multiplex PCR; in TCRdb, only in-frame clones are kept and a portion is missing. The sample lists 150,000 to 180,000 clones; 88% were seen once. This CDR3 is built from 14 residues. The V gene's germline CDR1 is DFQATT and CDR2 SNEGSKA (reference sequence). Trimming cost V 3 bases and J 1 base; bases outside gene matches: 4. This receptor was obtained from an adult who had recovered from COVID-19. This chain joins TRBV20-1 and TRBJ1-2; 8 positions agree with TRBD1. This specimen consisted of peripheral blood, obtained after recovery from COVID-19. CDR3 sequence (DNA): TGCAGTGCTAGTCGGGACAGGAATAACTATGGCTACACCTTC. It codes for CSASRDRNNYGYTF.